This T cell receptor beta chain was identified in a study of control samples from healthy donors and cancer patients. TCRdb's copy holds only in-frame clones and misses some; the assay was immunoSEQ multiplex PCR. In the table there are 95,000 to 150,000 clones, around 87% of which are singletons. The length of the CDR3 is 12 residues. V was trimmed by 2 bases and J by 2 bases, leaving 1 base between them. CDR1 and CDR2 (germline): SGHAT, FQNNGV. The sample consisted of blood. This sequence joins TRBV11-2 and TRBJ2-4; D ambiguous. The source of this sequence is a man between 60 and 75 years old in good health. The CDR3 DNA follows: TGTGCCAGCAGCTTAACCAAAAACATTCAGTACTTC. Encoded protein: CASSLTKNIQYF.